This TCR beta chain was sequenced during a study of OX40 agonist ivuxolimab in advanced cancers. Regarding the complete study: Ivuxolimab, which targeted the costimulatory receptor OX40 (CD134), was an agonistic, fully human IgG2 monoclonal antibody. The paper covers the monotherapy dose-escalation part of the phase I ivuxolimab trial, which included N = 52 patients. The point of sequencing TCRbeta in the periphery was to test whether ivuxolimab changed TCR sequence diversity and drove clonal T-cell expansion. Prior anti-PD-1, anti-PD-L1 or anti-CTLA-4 therapy was permitted, and 30% to 45% of dose-escalation patients had received checkpoint inhibitors. The dose-escalation cohort was roughly 80% male with a mean age of about 65 years, ranging from 23 to 79. Partial responses occurred in three dose-escalation patients, of whom one had hepatocellular carcinoma and two had cutaneous melanoma. Intravenous ivuxolimab was administered to patients every 2 weeks at six dose levels: 0.01, 0.1, 0.3, 1.5, 3 and 10 mg/kg. Of the approximately 54 patients in dose escalation, approximately 20 had hepatocellular carcinoma, some 15 had melanoma, 9 had renal cell carcinoma and 9 had head and neck cancer.

From V the trimming removes 6 bases and from J it removes 6 bases, while the gene matches leave 4 bases of the junction unaccounted for. The CDR3 spans 13 residues, from the cysteine through the phenylalanine. Kept here is only the CDR3 DNA, which spans 39 bases and is read in frame from base 1. From the germline V gene (reference sequence), CDR1 is MNHNY and CDR2 is SVGAGI. The trial excluded patients who had a history of autoimmune disease or were on systemic immunosuppression. Peripheral blood for TCR sequencing was collected from all dose cohorts at baseline, on cycle 4 day 1, and on cycle 7 day 1. Samples came from an open-label, multicenter, first-in-human phase I dose-escalation trial of ivuxolimab. Adults with locally advanced or metastatic melanoma, renal cell, hepatocellular, or head and neck squamous cell carcinoma were enrolled in the trial. Before TCR sequencing, CD4+ T cells and CD8+ T cells were sorted from peripheral blood as separate populations.

Comment on this clone: What this receptor recognizes is not known. Within one base of it there is no much larger clone, and no base qualities were kept.

The research as a whole found: At doses of 0.1 to 3.0 mg/kg, clonal expansion of both CD4+ and CD8+ T cells in blood was seen between baseline and week 6. The antigen specificity of the clonally expanded peripheral T cells was not determined. In partial responders in the 0.1-3.0 mg/kg groups, normalized peripheral clonal expansion was found to be among the lowest, especially among CD8+ T cells. Low levels of normalized T-cell clonal expansion were also shown by some nonresponding patients. On average, CD8+ T cells showed more expanded clones than CD4+ T cells after ivuxolimab.

Genomic DNA was isolated from the sorted cells so that the TCRbeta CDR3 region could be sequenced. The immunoSEQ Assay was used for sequencing of TCRbeta CDR3 regions. TCRdb took over this immuneACCESS table, retaining in-frame rearrangements with V and J assigned. Such tables are incomplete; in checked studies, under half of the missing clones stem from an unresolved V gene, and the remainder is unexplained. This sample holds about 98,000 clones; around 85% were observed only once. In total, the top ten clones hold approximately 0.54% of the sample. The sample in question was CD4+ or CD8+ T cells sorted from blood, obtained in a trial of the OX40 agonist ivuxolimab. The clonotype was recovered from an adult with an advanced solid tumor such as melanoma, head and neck, liver or kidney cancer. Rearrangement joined TRBV6-6 to TRBJ1-5; TRBD1 lines up with 8 middle nucleotides. The CDR3 in this case is CASSTGGGQPQHF. The DNA reads TGTGCCAGCAGCACAGGGGGGGGTCAGCCCCAGCATTTT.